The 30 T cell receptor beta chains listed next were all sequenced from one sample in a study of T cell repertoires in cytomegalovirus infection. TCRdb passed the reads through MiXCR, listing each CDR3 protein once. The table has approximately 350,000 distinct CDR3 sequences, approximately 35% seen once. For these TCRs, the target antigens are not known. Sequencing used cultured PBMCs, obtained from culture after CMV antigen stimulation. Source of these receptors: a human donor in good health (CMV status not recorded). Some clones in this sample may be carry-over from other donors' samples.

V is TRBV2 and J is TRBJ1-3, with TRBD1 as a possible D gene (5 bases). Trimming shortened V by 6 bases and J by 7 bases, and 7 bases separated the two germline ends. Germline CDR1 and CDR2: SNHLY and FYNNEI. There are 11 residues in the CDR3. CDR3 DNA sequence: TGTGCCAGCAGGGGGGGGAACACCATATATTTT. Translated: CASRGGNTIYF. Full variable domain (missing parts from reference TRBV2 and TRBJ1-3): EPEVTQTPSHQVTQMGQEVILRCVPISNHLYFYWYRQILGQKVEFLVSFYNNEISEKSEIFDDQFSVERPDGSNFTLKIRSTKLEDSAMYFCASRGGNTIYFGEGSWLTVV.

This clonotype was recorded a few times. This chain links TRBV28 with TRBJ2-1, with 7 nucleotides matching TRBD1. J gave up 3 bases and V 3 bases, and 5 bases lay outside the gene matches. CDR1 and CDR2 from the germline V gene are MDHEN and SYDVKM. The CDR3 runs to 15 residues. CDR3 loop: CASSFHAGGYNEQFF. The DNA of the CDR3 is TGTGCCAGCAGTTTCCACGCAGGGGGCTACAATGAGCAGTTCTTC.

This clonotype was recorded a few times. The CDR3 DNA is TGCAGCGTCGCCCGACTAGCGGGAGGAGGTAATGAGCAGTTCTTC. Translated: CSVARLAGGGNEQFF. The chain employs TRBV29-1 and TRBJ2-1; TRBD2 matches at 13 bases. This CDR3 region has 15 residues. The V segment lost 6 bases and the J segment 7 bases; nucleotides outside the gene matches: 9. Germline V gives CDR1 SQVTM, CDR2 ANQGSEA.

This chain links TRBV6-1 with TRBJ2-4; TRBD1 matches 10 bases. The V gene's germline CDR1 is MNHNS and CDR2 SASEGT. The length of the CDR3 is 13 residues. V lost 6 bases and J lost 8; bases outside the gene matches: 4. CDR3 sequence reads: CASRGQGLYIQYF. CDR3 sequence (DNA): TGTGCCAGCAGGGGACAGGGGCTATACATTCAGTACTTC.

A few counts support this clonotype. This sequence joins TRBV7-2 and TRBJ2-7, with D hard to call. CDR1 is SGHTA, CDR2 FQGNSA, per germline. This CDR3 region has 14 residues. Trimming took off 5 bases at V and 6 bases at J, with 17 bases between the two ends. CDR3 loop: CASSLFGPFGEQYF. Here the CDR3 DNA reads TGTGCCAGCAGCCTATTTGGTCCCTTTGGCGAGCAGTACTTC.

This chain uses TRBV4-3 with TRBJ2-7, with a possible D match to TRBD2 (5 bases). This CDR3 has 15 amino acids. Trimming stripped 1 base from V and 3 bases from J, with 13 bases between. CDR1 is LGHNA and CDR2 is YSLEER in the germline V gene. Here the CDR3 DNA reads TGCGCCAGCAGCCAAGCCAGAGCAGGAGGCTACGAGCAGTACTTC. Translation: CASSQARAGGYEQYF.

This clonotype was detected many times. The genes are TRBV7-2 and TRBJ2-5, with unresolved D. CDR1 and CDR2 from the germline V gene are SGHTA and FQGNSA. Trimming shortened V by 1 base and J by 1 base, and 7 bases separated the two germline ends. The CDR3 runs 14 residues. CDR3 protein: CASSLVGFQETQYF. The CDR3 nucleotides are TGTGCCAGCAGCTTAGTCGGGTTCCAAGAGACCCAGTACTTC.

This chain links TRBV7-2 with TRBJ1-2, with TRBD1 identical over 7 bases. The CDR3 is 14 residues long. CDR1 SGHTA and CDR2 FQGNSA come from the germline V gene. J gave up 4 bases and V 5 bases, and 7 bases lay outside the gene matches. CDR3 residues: CASSAIQGSYGYTF. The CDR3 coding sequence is TGTGCCAGCAGCGCGATACAGGGGAGCTATGGCTACACCTTC.

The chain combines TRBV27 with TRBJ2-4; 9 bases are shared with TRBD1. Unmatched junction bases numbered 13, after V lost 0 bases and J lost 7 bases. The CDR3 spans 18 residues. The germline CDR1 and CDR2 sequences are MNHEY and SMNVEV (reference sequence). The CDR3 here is CASSLSSMTGTGRNIQYF. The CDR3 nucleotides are TGTGCCAGCAGTTTATCTTCCATGACGGGGACAGGGCGTAACATTCAGTACTTC.

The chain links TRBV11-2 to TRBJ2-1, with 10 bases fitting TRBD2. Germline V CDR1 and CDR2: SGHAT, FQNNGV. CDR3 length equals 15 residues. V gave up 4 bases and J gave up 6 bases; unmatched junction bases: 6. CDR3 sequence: CASSWVAGGVNEQFF. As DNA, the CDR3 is TGTGCCAGCAGCTGGGTAGCGGGAGGTGTCAATGAGCAGTTCTTC.

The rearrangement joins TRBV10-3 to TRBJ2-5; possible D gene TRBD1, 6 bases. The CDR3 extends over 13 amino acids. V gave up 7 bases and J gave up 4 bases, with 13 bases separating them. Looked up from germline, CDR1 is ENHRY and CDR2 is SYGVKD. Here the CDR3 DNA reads TGTGCCATCAAGCACAGGGACCGAGAGACCCAGTACTTC. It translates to CAIKHRDRETQYF.

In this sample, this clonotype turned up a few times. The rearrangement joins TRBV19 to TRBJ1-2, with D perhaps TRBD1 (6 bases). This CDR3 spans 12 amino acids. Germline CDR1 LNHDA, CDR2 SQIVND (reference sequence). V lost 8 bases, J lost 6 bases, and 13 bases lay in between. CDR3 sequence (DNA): TGTGCCAGTCAAACAGGGTCCCATGGCTACACCTTC. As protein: CASQTGSHGYTF.

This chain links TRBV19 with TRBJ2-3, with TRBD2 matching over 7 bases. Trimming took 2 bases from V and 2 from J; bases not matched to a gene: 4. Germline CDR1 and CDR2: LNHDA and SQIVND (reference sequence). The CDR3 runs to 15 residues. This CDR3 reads CASSISAGNTDTQYF. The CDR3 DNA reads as TGTGCCAGTAGTATATCAGCGGGAAACACAGATACGCAGTATTTT. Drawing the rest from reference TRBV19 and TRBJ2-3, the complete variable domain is DGGITQSPKYLFRKEGQNVTLSCEQNLNHDAMYWYRQDPGQGLRLIYYSQIVNDFQKGDIAEGYSVSREKKESFPLTVTSAQKNPTAFYLCASSISAGNTDTQYFGPGTRLTVL.

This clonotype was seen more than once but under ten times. The CDR3 region has the DNA TGTGCCAGCAGCCAAACGGCTAACTCTGGAAACACCATATATTTT. Translation gives CASSQTANSGNTIYF. This sequence joins TRBV14 and TRBJ1-3; D remains ambiguous. The V end lost 2 bases, the J end lost 0 bases, and 8 bases lay between the germline ends. CDR1 SGHDN and CDR2 FVKESK come from the germline V gene. CDR3 length: 15 residues. Combining the CDR3 with reference TRBV14 and TRBJ1-3 gives the whole variable domain EAGVTQFPSHSVIEKGQTVTLRCDPISGHDNLYWYRRVMGKEIKFLLHFVKESKQDESGMPNNRFLAERTGGTYSTLKVQPAELEDSGVYFCASSQTANSGNTIYFGEGSWLTVV.

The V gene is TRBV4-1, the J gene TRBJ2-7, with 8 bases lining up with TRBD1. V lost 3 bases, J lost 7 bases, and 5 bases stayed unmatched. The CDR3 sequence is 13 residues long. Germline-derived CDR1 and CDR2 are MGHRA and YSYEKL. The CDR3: CASSQRTGGEQYF. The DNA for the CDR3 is TGCGCCAGCAGCCAGCGAACAGGGGGGGAGCAGTACTTC.

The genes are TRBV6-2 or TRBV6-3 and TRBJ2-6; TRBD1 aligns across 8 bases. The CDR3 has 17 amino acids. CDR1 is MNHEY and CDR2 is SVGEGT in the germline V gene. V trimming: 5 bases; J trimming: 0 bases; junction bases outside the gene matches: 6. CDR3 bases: TGTGCCAGCAGTGGACAGGGAACGGTCTCTGGGGCCAACGTCCTGACTTTC. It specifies CASSGQGTVSGANVLTF.

CDR3 amino acids: CASSFRPGQGGLRAFF. The CDR3 region has the DNA TGTGCCAGCAGTTTTAGACCGGGACAGGGAGGTCTGAGAGCTTTCTTT. The V call is TRBV6-5, the J call TRBJ1-1; 9 nucleotides line up with TRBD1. J was trimmed by 10 bases and V by 4 bases; bases with no gene match: 16. The CDR3 runs 16 residues. In germline, CDR1 is MNHEY, CDR2 SVGAGI.

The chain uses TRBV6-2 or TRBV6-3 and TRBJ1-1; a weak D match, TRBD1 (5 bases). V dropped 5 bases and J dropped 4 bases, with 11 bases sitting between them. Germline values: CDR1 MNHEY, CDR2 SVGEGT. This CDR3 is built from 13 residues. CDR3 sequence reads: CASSEKGVTEAFF. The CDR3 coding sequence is TGTGCCAGCAGTGAAAAAGGGGTCACTGAAGCTTTCTTT.

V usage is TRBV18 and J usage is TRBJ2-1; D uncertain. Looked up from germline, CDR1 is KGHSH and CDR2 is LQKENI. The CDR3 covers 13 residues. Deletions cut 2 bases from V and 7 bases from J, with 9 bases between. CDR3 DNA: TGTGCCAGCTCACCAAAACGGCTAAATGAGCAGTTCTTC. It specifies CASSPKRLNEQFF.

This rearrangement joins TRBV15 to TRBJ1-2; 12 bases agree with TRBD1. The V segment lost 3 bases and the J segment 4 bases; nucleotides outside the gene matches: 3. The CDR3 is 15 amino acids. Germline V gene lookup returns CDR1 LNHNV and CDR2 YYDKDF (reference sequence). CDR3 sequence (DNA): TGTGCCACCAGCAGGGGACAGGGGGCTAGCTATGGCTACACCTTC. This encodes CATSRGQGASYGYTF.

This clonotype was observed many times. The chain's CDR3 is CASSLDIGRTNTEAFF. The CDR3 bases are TGTGCCAGCAGCTTAGATATAGGCAGAACGAACACTGAAGCTTTCTTT. The chain uses TRBV7-2 and TRBJ1-1, with D hard to call. Germline V CDR1 and CDR2: SGHTA, FQGNSA. This CDR3 is built from 16 residues. V was shortened by 1 base and J by 1 base, with 13 bases between the two germline ends.

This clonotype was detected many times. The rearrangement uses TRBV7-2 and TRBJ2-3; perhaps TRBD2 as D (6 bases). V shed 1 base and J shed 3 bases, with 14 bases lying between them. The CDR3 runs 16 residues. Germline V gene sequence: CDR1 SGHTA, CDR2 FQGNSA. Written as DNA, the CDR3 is TGTGCCAGCAGCTTAGGGGCCGGGACTCTAACAGATACGCAGTATTTT. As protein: CASSLGAGTLTDTQYF.

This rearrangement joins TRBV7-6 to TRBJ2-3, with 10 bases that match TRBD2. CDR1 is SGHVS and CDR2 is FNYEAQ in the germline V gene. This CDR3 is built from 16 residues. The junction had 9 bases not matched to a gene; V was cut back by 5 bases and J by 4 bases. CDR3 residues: CASSQTSGWGPDTQYF. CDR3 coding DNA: TGTGCCAGCAGCCAGACTAGCGGGTGGGGCCCAGATACGCAGTATTTT.

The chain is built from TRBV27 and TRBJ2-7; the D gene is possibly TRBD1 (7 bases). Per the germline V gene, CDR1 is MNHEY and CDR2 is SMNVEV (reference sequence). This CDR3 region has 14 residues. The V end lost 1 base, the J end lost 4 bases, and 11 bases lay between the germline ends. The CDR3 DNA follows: TGTGCCAGCAGTTTATATGCAGGGGGGTACGAGCAGTACTTC. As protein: CASSLYAGGYEQYF.

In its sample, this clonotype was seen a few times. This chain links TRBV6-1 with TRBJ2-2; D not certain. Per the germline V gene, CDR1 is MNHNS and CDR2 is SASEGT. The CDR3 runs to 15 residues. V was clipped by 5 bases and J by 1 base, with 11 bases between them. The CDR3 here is CASSSDILNTGELFF. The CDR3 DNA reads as TGTGCCAGCAGTTCAGACATTCTGAACACCGGGGAGCTGTTTTTT.

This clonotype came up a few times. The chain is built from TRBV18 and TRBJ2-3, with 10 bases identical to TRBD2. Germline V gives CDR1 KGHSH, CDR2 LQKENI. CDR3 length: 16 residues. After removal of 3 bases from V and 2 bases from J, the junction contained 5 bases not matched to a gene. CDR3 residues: CASSPGLAAFTDTQYF. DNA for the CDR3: TGTGCCAGCTCACCCGGACTAGCGGCATTCACAGATACGCAGTATTTT. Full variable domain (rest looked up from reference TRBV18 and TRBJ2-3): NAGVMQNPRHLVRRRGQEARLRCSPMKGHSHVYWYRQLPEEGLKFMVYLQKENIIDESGMPKERFSAEFPKEGPSILRIQQVVRGDSAAYFCASSPGLAAFTDTQYFGPGTRLTVL.

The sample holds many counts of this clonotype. CDR3 protein: CASSLAPPETQYF. CDR3 nucleotides: TGTGCCAGCAGCTTAGCGCCCCCAGAGACCCAGTACTTC. The rearrangement links TRBV7-2 to TRBJ2-5; D remains ambiguous. CDR1 and CDR2 (germline): SGHTA, FQGNSA. CDR3 length: 13 amino acids. V was pared by 0 bases and J by 4 bases, with 6 bases between.

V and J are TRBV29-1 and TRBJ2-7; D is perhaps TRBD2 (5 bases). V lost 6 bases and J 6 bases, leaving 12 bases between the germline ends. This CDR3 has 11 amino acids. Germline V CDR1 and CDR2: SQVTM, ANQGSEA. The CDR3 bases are TGCAGCGTGGACTCTTATGGCGAGCAGTACGTC. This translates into CSVDSYGEQYV.

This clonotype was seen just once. Here the CDR3 DNA reads TGTGCCAGCAGCTTAACGTCCAGAATGAGGACAGATACGCAGTATTTT. Amino acids: CASSLTSRMRTDTQYF. The chain couples TRBV7-3 to TRBJ2-3; D unresolved. The CDR3 loop spans 16 amino acids. CDR1 and CDR2 (germline): SGHTA, FQGTGA. The ends were cut back, 0 bases at V and 3 bases at J, with 13 bases in the middle.

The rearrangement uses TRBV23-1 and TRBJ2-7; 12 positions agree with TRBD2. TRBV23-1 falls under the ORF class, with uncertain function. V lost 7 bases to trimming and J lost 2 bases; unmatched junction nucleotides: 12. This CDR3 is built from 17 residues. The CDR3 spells CASNYNNGLAGTYEQYV. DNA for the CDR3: TGCGCCAGCAACTACAATAACGGACTAGCGGGGACCTACGAGCAGTACGTC.